The TCR beta chain described here comes from a study of blood T cell repertoires in COVID-19. Sequenced by immunoSEQ multiplex PCR; TCRdb stores in-frame clones only, minus some. In the table there are 200,000 to 300,000 clones, approximately 90% of which are singletons. The CDR3 has 17 amino acids. Unmatched junction bases numbered 11, after V lost 5 bases and J lost 9 bases. CDR1 is SGHTA and CDR2 is FQGNSA in the germline V gene. The V gene is TRBV7-2, the J gene TRBJ1-6; 12 nucleotides match TRBD1. The sequencing sample was made of peripheral blood. The TCR sequence derives from a man in his sixties who had recovered from COVID-19. The chain's CDR3 is CASSPGQGAANGSPLHF. CDR3 nucleotides: TGTGCCAGCAGCCCGGGACAGGGGGCCGCTAACGGTTCACCCCTCCACTTT.